The 2 T cell receptor beta chains given below trace back to one sample, sequenced in a study of OX40 agonist ivuxolimab in advanced cancers. Clones were read by immunoSEQ multiplex PCR, and TCRdb kept only the in-frame ones, dropping some. The sample holds some 77,000 clones; more than 80% are singletons and the top ten take 2% to 2.5%. Sequenced material: CD4+ or CD8+ T cells sorted from blood, taken in a trial of the OX40 agonist ivuxolimab. All receptors come from an adult with an advanced solid tumor such as melanoma, head and neck, liver or kidney cancer.

J is TRBJ1-5 and V is TRBV5-1; no reliable D call. The V gene's germline CDR1 is SGHRS and CDR2 YFSETQ. This CDR3 spans 14 amino acids. V was cut by 0 bases and J by 2 bases, with 6 bases left in between. In DNA, the CDR3 is TGCGCCAGCAGCTTGGAGTCGGGCAATCAGCCCCAGCATTTT. It encodes CASSLESGNQPQHF.

The V gene is TRBV9, the J gene TRBJ2-1, with D perhaps matching TRBD1 (6 bases). Germline CDR1 reads SGDLS; CDR2 reads YYNGEE. The CDR3 totals 14 residues. The V end lost 2 bases, the J end lost 4 bases, and 10 bases lay between the germline ends. Here the CDR3 reads CASSVTGQYNEQFF. DNA of the CDR3: TGTGCCAGCAGCGTTACAGGACAGTACAATGAGCAGTTCTTC.